Listed here is a single T cell receptor (beta chain). Its antigen is undetermined. Germline-derived CDR1 and CDR2 are SGHVS and FQNEAQ. Trimming shortened V by 2 bases and J by 1 base, and 12 bases separated the two germline ends. CDR3 length: 17 residues. The repertoire was sequenced with immunoSEQ multiplex PCR; TCRdb's copy has only in-frame clones and lacks some. The sample shows over 45,000 clones, around 84% of them seen only once. Time point reported: week 5, during vaccination. Vaccine doses each comprised 300 ug of mutant IDH1 20-mer peptide, with topical imiquimod. The sample belongs to a study of a mutant IDH1 vaccine in newly diagnosed glioma. For the study at large: Vaccine administration was initiated 4-6 weeks following radiotherapy alone, or with temozolomide cycles. Whole-study findings and limits: No link was apparently found between pseudoprogression and changes in top peripheral T cell clonotypes.

The receptor's source is a woman in her fifties or sixties with glioma. The chain uses TRBV7-8 and TRBJ2-6; TRBD2 might be the D (5 bases). This specimen was PBMCs, taken from a glioma patient whose treatment included an IDH1 peptide vaccine. The CDR3 DNA reads as TGTGCCAGCAGCTTAATACTTCGGGGATCTGGGGCCAACGTCCTGACTTTC. The encoded protein is CASSLILRGSGANVLTF.